This T cell receptor beta chain was identified during a study of technical replicates of blood from a few donors. Germline CDR1 and CDR2: MGHRA and YSYEKL. The CDR3 has 13 amino acids. The ends were cut back, 1 base at V and 1 base at J, with 4 bases in the middle. Clones were sequenced by immunoSEQ multiplex PCR, and TCRdb holds only the in-frame ones, with some missing. The sample yields tens of thousands of clones, under 96% seen once. This clone turned up a few times. Sequenced input: T cells isolated from PBMCs. This receptor was taken from a human donor in good health. The J gene is TRBJ1-1, the V gene TRBV4-1, with D uncertain. In DNA form, the CDR3 reads TGCGCCAGCAGCCAAGGCAGGAACACTGAAGCTTTCTTT. This translates into CASSQGRNTEAFF.